The clone carrying this T cell receptor beta chain was observed at least ten times. The time point was: newly diagnosed GD, antithyroid drugs for less than 3 months. Generation of the TCR library employed RNA extracted from PBMCs. The sample is drawn from a study of regulatory T cells in long-lasting Graves disease. Arm-PCR with iRepertoire HTBI primers amplified the CDR3 regions for these TCR beta libraries. From the multiplex PCR reads, TCRdb called clonotypes with MiXCR, one entry per CDR3 protein. The table records roughly 510,000 distinct CDR3 sequences, roughly 16% of them present only once. The same specimen was also included in a second study, on T cells in Graves' hyperthyroidism and ophthalmopathy.

The receptor's source is a young man with Graves disease. The material was peripheral blood mononuclear cells (PBMCs), obtained at new diagnosis, from a patient treated with antithyroid drugs.

The CDR3 DNA sequence: TGCAGTGCTAGAACTACCATGGGGGGAACGAACACTGAAGCTTTCTTT. It encodes CSARTTMGGTNTEAFF. The chain combines TRBV20-1 with TRBJ1-1; perhaps TRBD1 as D (5 bases). Germline V gene sequence: CDR1 DFQATT, CDR2 SNEGSKA (reference sequence). The CDR3 spans 16 residues. V lost 2 bases, J lost 1 base, and 17 bases lay in between.